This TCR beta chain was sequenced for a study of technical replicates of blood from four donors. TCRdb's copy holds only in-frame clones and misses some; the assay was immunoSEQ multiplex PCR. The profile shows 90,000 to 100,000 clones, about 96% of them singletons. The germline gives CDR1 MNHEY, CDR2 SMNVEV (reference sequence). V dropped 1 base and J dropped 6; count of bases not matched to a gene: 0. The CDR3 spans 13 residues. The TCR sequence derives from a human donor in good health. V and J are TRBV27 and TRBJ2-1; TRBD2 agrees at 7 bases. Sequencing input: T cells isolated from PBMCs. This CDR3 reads CASSLWEGNEQFF. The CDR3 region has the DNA TGTGCCAGCAGTTTATGGGAGGGCAATGAGCAGTTCTTC.